The T cell receptor beta chain under discussion was sequenced for a study of cytomegalovirus exposure and HLA in healthy donors. The study, taken as a whole, reports: Later analysis identified a missense DCLRE1C variant that was linked to TCR beta V- and J-gene trimming. In a later analysis, at a false discovery rate of 0.05, 16,951 TCR beta sequences were associated with HLA alleles. Earlier findings revealed that most TCR beta V segments proved productive either about 90% or about 30% of the time.

Per the germline V gene, CDR1 is SGDLS and CDR2 is YYNGEE. The CDR3 is made up of 15 amino acids. V lost 0 bases, J lost 7 bases, and 7 bases stayed unmatched. Remarks on this clone: The antigen remains unidentified.

Vbeta (60) and Jbeta (13) primers were used in the PCR. Here immunoSEQ multiplex PCR was the method, and the copy in TCRdb shows in-frame clones only, minus some. This table holds 150,000 to 200,000 clones, 77% found once. The TCR sequence derives from a woman in her sixties in good health and CMV-seropositive. This sequence joins TRBV9 and TRBJ2-1; TRBD1 matches at 7 bases. Sequenced sample: PBMCs. The CDR3 sequence is CASSVAVVGQNEQFF. Here the CDR3 DNA reads TGTGCCAGCAGCGTAGCGGTTGTGGGACAGAATGAGCAGTTCTTC.